The TCR beta chain described here comes from a study of T-cell reconstitution after alpha-beta-depleted transplantation in children. The TCRbeta library was prepared with unique molecular identifiers. One entry per CDR3 protein results from TCRdb running MiXCR on the PCR reads. The sample contains approximately 390,000 distinct CDR3 sequences, roughly a tenth of which appear only once. Germline V gene sequence: CDR1 KGHDR, CDR2 SFDVKD. V lost 10 bases and J lost 3; bases outside the gene matches: 6. The CDR3 is 14 residues long. This clonotype came up a few times. The sample here was PBMCs from the stem cell graft donor, taken from the stem cell graft. The chain carries TRBV24-1 and TRBJ1-1; TRBD1 agrees at 11 bases. The sequence was collected from a human donor who donated a stem cell graft to a child with acute myeloid leukemia. The CDR3 reads CATGQGGLDTEAFF. The DNA of the CDR3 is TGTGCCACGGGACAGGGGGGCTTGGACACTGAAGCTTTCTTT.